This entry concerns a single T cell receptor (beta chain). This sample stems from a study of blood T cell repertoires in COVID-19. Study-level information: Some COVID-19 samples were acute and others convalescent; all came from the United States, Italy and Spain.

Produced via immunoSEQ multiplex PCR; TCRdb's table is partial and in-frame only. The sample carries 200,000 or so clones, 70% to 85% recorded once. V shed 5 bases and J shed 4 bases, with 17 bases lying between them. Germline loops: CDR1 LNHDA, CDR2 SQIVND (reference sequence). The CDR3 has 16 amino acids. The TCR was taken from a man aged 55 to 70 who had recovered from COVID-19. The rearrangement uses TRBV19 and TRBJ1-4; D uncertain. Sequencing input: PBMCs or T cells enriched from blood (not recorded which). The CDR3 DNA reads as TGTGCCAGTAGTGGTGTGACATGGCAGAATAATGAAAAACTGTTTTTT. Encoded protein: CASSGVTWQNNEKLFF.